The 5 T cell receptor beta chains listed next were all sequenced from one sample in a study of cytomegalovirus exposure and HLA in healthy donors. The primer mix had 60 Vbeta and 13 Jbeta primers. Using immunoSEQ multiplex PCR, the repertoire was profiled, and TCRdb retains in-frame clones only, with some absent. The sample holds approximately 150,000 clones. Sequencing used PBMCs. The receptors stem from a male donor in good health and CMV-seronegative.

The chain combines TRBV5-1 with TRBJ2-7; 8 bases agree with TRBD1. The CDR3 is 15 amino acids. Trimming cost V 5 bases and J 4 bases; bases outside gene matches: 11. From germline, CDR1 is SGHRS and CDR2 YFSETQ. The DNA for the CDR3 is TGCGCCAGCAGTTGGATCAGGACAGGGAGTTACGAGCAGTACTTC. Amino acids: CASSWIRTGSYEQYF.

The chain joins TRBV2 to TRBJ1-5; 7 nucleotides line up with TRBD1. J lost 1 base, V lost 4 bases, and 1 base had no gene match. CDR3 size: 14 residues. Germline V CDR1 and CDR2: SNHLY, FYNNEI. The CDR3: CASSAGGSNQPQHF. Here the CDR3 DNA reads TGTGCCAGCAGTGCAGGGGGAAGCAATCAGCCCCAGCATTTT.

The J gene is TRBJ1-4, the V gene TRBV28, with D hard to call. The germline V and J ends were trimmed by 3 bases and 8 bases, with 7 bases remaining between them. The germline V gene has CDR1 MDHEN and CDR2 SYDVKM. This CDR3 comprises 12 residues. The CDR3 DNA sequence: TGTGCCAGCAGTTTGTCCAGGGAAAAACTGTTTTTT. It is translated as CASSLSREKLFF.

The genes are TRBV15 and TRBJ1-1; a weak D match, TRBD1 (5 bases). The CDR3 totals 16 residues. Deletions cut 1 base from V and 2 bases from J, with 14 bases between. Germline V gene lookup returns CDR1 LNHNV and CDR2 YYDKDF (reference sequence). The CDR3 sequence: CATSRVIGAGNTEAFF. The CDR3 nucleotides read TGTGCCACCAGCAGAGTTATAGGGGCAGGAAACACTGAAGCTTTCTTT.

The rearrangement joins TRBV10-1 to TRBJ1-1, with D maybe TRBD1 (6 bases). V was clipped by 4 bases and J by 1 base, with 10 bases between them. CDR3 length equals 14 residues. Per germline, CDR1 WNHNN and CDR2 SYGVQD (reference sequence). The CDR3 spells CASSAGTKNTEAFF. As DNA, the CDR3 is TGCGCCAGCAGTGCCGGGACAAAGAACACTGAAGCTTTCTTT.